A single sample is the source of the 20 T cell receptor beta chains below, sequenced in a study of lymphopenia after photon versus proton radiotherapy. TCRdb's table, derived via immunoSEQ multiplex PCR, lists solely in-frame clones and lacks some. Counted here are more than 25,000 clones, roughly four fifths occurring once; the ten biggest clones make up around 3.6%. Material: peripheral blood, obtained from a patient treated with photon-based radiotherapy. The receptors were gathered from a woman aged 45-65 years with pancreatic cancer.

The chain uses TRBV11-2 and TRBJ2-1; D gene unclear. Trimming pared 7 bases from V and 2 bases from J, leaving 15 bases between. Germline V gene data show CDR1 as SGHAT and CDR2 as FQNNGV. The CDR3 covers 15 residues. The CDR3 DNA reads TGTGCCAGCATTCTTGAGGACGACGCCTACAATGAGCAGTTCTTC. Its protein product is CASILEDDAYNEQFF.

This clone came up once. The chain is built from TRBV7-8 and TRBJ2-3, with D tentatively TRBD2 (5 bases). The CDR3 is 13 amino acids. The V and J ends lost 4 bases and 4 bases respectively, with 9 bases between them. In germline, CDR1 is SGHVS, CDR2 FQNEAQ. The CDR3 coding sequence is TGTGCCAGCAGCTGGGGAGAAGCAGATACGCAGTATTTT. Amino acid sequence: CASSWGEADTQYF.

This clone appeared a single time. This chain links TRBV4-2 with TRBJ2-5; D gene ambiguous. Trimming took off 0 bases at V and 7 bases at J, with 9 bases between the two ends. Per the germline V gene, CDR1 is LGHNA and CDR2 is YNFKEQ. CDR3 length: 13 residues. CDR3 in DNA: TGTGCCAGCAGCCAAGATGCGTCCGGGACCCAGTACTTC. Residues: CASSQDASGTQYF.

The chain recombines TRBV6-5 with TRBJ2-3, with D unresolved. This CDR3 has 12 amino acids. Germline CDR1 MNHEY, CDR2 SVGAGI. The germline V and J ends were trimmed by 4 bases and 4 bases, with 6 bases remaining between them. CDR3 amino acids: CASSSLSDTQYF. For the CDR3, the DNA is TGTGCCAGCAGTTCACTTTCAGATACGCAGTATTTT.

This clone was seen just once. This sequence joins TRBV14 and TRBJ2-4, with TRBD2 as a possible D gene (6 bases). The CDR3 is 16 residues long. The germline V gene encodes CDR1 SGHDN and CDR2 FVKESK. V was cut by 5 bases and J by 0 bases, with 14 bases left in between. Here the CDR3 reads CASSESGGIAKNIQYF. Written as DNA, the CDR3 is TGTGCCAGCAGCGAAAGTGGCGGGATAGCCAAAAACATTCAGTACTTC.

V is TRBV7-6 and J is TRBJ2-7; the match to TRBD1 covers 8 bases. Germline CDR1 reads SGHVS; CDR2 reads FNYEAQ. The V and J ends lost 5 bases and 5 bases, in that order; junction bases with no gene match: 8. The CDR3 length is 14 residues. CDR3 nucleotides: TGTGCCAGCAGCCTCGGACAGGGTGGCGACGAGCAGTACTTC. As protein: CASSLGQGGDEQYF.

V is TRBV7-2 and J is TRBJ1-2; unclear D gene. Between the trimmed V and J ends, which lost 6 bases and 0 bases, there was a span of 8 bases. The germline CDR1 and CDR2 sequences are SGHTA and FQGNSA. The CDR3 totals 13 residues. DNA for the CDR3: TGTGCCAGCAGAAGGGCCACTAACTATGGCTACACCTTC. It is translated as CASRRATNYGYTF.

A single count supports this clone. The CDR3 bases are TGTGCCAGCAGCCTAATGGGGGAGGATGATACGCAGTATTTT. As protein: CASSLMGEDDTQYF. The J gene is TRBJ2-3, the V gene TRBV7-6; maybe TRBD2 (6 bases). CDR3 length: 14 amino acids. V lost 5 bases to trimming and J lost 6 bases, with 15 bases between them. CDR1 SGHVS and CDR2 FNYEAQ come from the germline V gene.

The rearrangement uses TRBV9 and TRBJ2-7, with 7 bases lining up with TRBD2. CDR1 is SGDLS, CDR2 YYNGEE, per germline. The CDR3 runs 16 residues. J gave up 0 bases and V 0 bases, and 6 bases lay outside the gene matches. The CDR3 nucleotides read TGTGCCAGCAGCGTAGGAGGCGGGAGAGACTCCTACGAGCAGTACTTC. Protein product: CASSVGGGRDSYEQYF.

V usage is TRBV7-9 and J usage is TRBJ2-7; the D call may be TRBD1 or TRBD2 (5 bases each). Per the germline V gene, CDR1 is SEHNR and CDR2 is FQNEAQ (reference sequence). The CDR3 loop spans 14 amino acids. The V end was cut by 1 base, the J end by 3 bases, with 10 bases between. CDR3 sequence reads: CASSLEGPNYEQYF. CDR3 coding DNA: TGTGCCAGCAGCTTAGAGGGACCCAACTACGAGCAGTACTTC.

The chain joins TRBV29-1 to TRBJ2-1; TRBD1 might be the D (5 bases). V gave up 1 base and J gave up 0 bases, with 16 bases separating them. This CDR3 region has 17 residues. Germline V gives CDR1 SQVTM, CDR2 ANQGSEA. The CDR3 DNA follows: TGCAGCGTTGAAGGGGCGTCAGGGCTTAACTCCTACAATGAGCAGTTCTTC. The encoded protein is CSVEGASGLNSYNEQFF.

This rearrangement joins TRBV28 to TRBJ2-1; D possibly matches TRBD1 or TRBD2 (5 bases each). V shed 4 bases and J shed 0 bases, with 13 bases lying between them. The CDR3 runs to 16 residues. The germline gives CDR1 MDHEN, CDR2 SYDVKM. The CDR3 sequence: CASSYPRGSSYNEQFF. As DNA, the CDR3 is TGTGCCAGCAGTTACCCACGGGGCAGCTCCTACAATGAGCAGTTCTTC.

In this sample, this clone is medium-sized (0.01 to 0.1%). This chain uses TRBV19 with TRBJ2-1; D could derive from TRBD1 or TRBD2 (7 bases each). Germline CDR1 and CDR2: LNHDA and SQIVND (reference sequence). The CDR3 is 15 residues long. The V and J ends lost 3 bases and 1 base respectively, with 10 bases between them. The chain's CDR3 is CASSIQGGSYNEQFF. DNA for the CDR3: TGTGCCAGTAGTATTCAGGGGGGGTCCTACAATGAGCAGTTCTTC.

The gene calls are TRBV7-3 and TRBJ2-1, with D uncertain. The V gene's germline CDR1 is SGHTA and CDR2 FQGTGA. CDR3 length equals 14 residues. Trimming cost V 8 bases and J 4 bases, with 15 bases left between them. The CDR3 loop reads CASSRFGRYNEQFF. As DNA, the CDR3 is TGTGCCAGCTCACGTTTTGGGCGGTACAATGAGCAGTTCTTC.

This chain connects TRBV9 to TRBJ2-7; D possibly corresponds to TRBD2 (6 bases). This CDR3 region has 14 residues. In germline, CDR1 is SGDLS, CDR2 YYNGEE. The V end was cut by 3 bases, the J end by 2 bases, with 12 bases between. CDR3 protein: CASSARDSTYEQYF. The CDR3 coding sequence is TGTGCCAGCAGCGCCCGGGACTCCACCTACGAGCAGTACTTC.

J is TRBJ2-5 and V is TRBV5-1, with 11 bases aligning to TRBD1. The germline CDR1 and CDR2 sequences are SGHRS and YFSETQ. V lost 0 bases, J lost 5 bases, and 3 bases stayed unmatched. The CDR3 sequence is 15 residues long. CDR3 protein: CASSLGTGGKETQYF. Written as DNA, the CDR3 is TGCGCCAGCAGCTTGGGGACAGGGGGCAAGGAGACCCAGTACTTC.

The chain carries TRBV27 and TRBJ2-1; 10 nucleotides align to TRBD2. V was clipped by 4 bases and J by 3 bases; unmatched bases: 9. The CDR3 sequence is 17 residues long. Germline V gene lookup returns CDR1 MNHEY and CDR2 SMNVEV (reference sequence). CDR3 region: CASSSSPSGSFYNEQFF. CDR3 coding DNA: TGTGCCAGCAGTTCATCCCCTAGCGGGAGTTTCTACAATGAGCAGTTCTTC.

The rearrangement uses TRBV19 and TRBJ2-7, with 11 positions matching TRBD2. There are 17 residues in the CDR3. The germline V gene encodes CDR1 LNHDA and CDR2 SQIVND (reference sequence). The J segment lost 2 bases and the V segment lost 4 bases, leaving 10 bases of the junction unmatched. Written as DNA, the CDR3 is TGTGCCAGTAGTACTCAAAGACTAGCGGGAAAACCCTACGAGCAGTACTTC. Residues: CASSTQRLAGKPYEQYF.

This clone was seen a handful of times. The V and J genes are TRBV4-3 and TRBJ2-1; the match to TRBD2 covers 9 bases. Germline V gene sequence: CDR1 LGHNA, CDR2 YSLEER. The CDR3 runs 15 residues. The V segment lost 0 bases and the J segment 7 bases; nucleotides outside the gene matches: 4. CDR3 DNA: TGCGCCAGCAGCCAAGATAGCGGGAGCAGGAATGAGCAGTTCTTC. It encodes CASSQDSGSRNEQFF.

This rearrangement joins TRBV6-5 to TRBJ2-1; D is undetermined. CDR1 is MNHEY and CDR2 is SVGAGI in the germline V gene. Trimming took 1 base from V and 8 from J, leaving 9 bases between them. The length of the CDR3 is 13 residues. The CDR3 spells CASSYLSSDEQFF. The CDR3 bases are TGTGCCAGCAGTTACTTATCCTCGGATGAGCAGTTCTTC.